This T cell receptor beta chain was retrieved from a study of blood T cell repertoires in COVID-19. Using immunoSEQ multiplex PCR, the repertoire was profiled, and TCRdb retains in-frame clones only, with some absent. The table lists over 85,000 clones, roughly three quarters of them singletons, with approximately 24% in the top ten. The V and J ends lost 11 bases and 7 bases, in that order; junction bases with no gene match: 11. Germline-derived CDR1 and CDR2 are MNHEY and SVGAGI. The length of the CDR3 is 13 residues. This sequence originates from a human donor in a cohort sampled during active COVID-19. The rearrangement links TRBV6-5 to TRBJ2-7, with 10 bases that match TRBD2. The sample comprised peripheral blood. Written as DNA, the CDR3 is TGTGCCGCCCAGCGGGAGGGCACCTTGGAGCAGTACTTC. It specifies CAAQREGTLEQYF.